The next 28 T cell receptor beta chains were all read from a single sample in a study of T cells in Graves' hyperthyroidism and ophthalmopathy (dated by TCRdb to the late 2010s). The library was made by multiplex PCR. Sequencing used an Illumina HiSeq 2000. The TCR beta CDR3 regions were amplified from the RNA transcripts. For the first round of RT-PCR on the TCR CDR3, the HTBI primer set was used together with the Qiagen OneStep RT-PCR kit. The raw public data were reprocessed by TCRdb itself: fastp quality trimming at Q25, MiXCR clonotype calling, in-frame beta chains only. For every CDR3 protein sequence, its rows merge into one entry that carries the most common genes and DNA. The sample has 500,000 to 650,000 distinct CDR3 sequences on record, over 15% of them singletons. The ten biggest clones cover roughly 15% of the sample. Sequencing input: blood. The source of these receptors is a woman between 18 and 29 years old with Graves' ophthalmopathy.

Many counts were recorded for this clonotype. CDR3: CASRWTSGLYEQYF. Written as DNA, the CDR3 is TGTGCCAGCAGGTGGACTAGCGGACTATACGAGCAGTACTTC. This rearrangement joins TRBV28 to TRBJ2-7; TRBD2 matches 10 bases. Germline loops: CDR1 MDHEN, CDR2 SYDVKM. V dropped 6 bases and J dropped 4; count of bases not matched to a gene: 6. This CDR3 region has 14 residues.

Only a few counts were recorded for this clonotype. The chain uses TRBV28 and TRBJ2-7; D gene uncertain. The V gene's germline CDR1 is MDHEN and CDR2 SYDVKM. The germline V and J ends were trimmed by 6 bases and 2 bases, with 17 bases remaining between them. CDR3 size: 15 residues. The CDR3 nucleotides read TGTGCCAGCAGAAAAACAGAAACCATTCCCTACGAGCAGTACTTC. It yields the protein CASRKTETIPYEQYF.

A few counts support this clonotype. The rearrangement joins TRBV6-1 to TRBJ1-2; TRBD1 agrees at 11 bases. Germline loops: CDR1 MNHNS, CDR2 SASEGT. The V and J ends lost 5 bases and 7 bases, in that order; junction bases with no gene match: 6. This CDR3 region has 14 residues. CDR3 sequence: CASSSGQGALGYTF. The CDR3 DNA follows: TGTGCCAGCAGTTCCGGACAGGGGGCGCTTGGCTACACCTTC.

This chain uses TRBV15 with TRBJ1-1; no clear D. Germline V gives CDR1 LNHNV, CDR2 YYDKDF (reference sequence). Trimming left V 0 bases short and J 4 bases short, with 9 bases between. The CDR3 loop spans 14 amino acids. In DNA form, the CDR3 reads TGTGCCACCAGCAGAGATTCCGGGTTCACTGAAGCTTTCTTT. It encodes CATSRDSGFTEAFF.

V and J are TRBV5-4 and TRBJ2-3; 8 bases map to TRBD2. J was trimmed by 3 bases and V by 4 bases; bases with no gene match: 7. Germline V gives CDR1 SGHNT, CDR2 YYREEE (reference sequence). The CDR3 extends over 15 amino acids. CDR3 residues: CASSRETSETDTQYF. CDR3 DNA: TGTGCCAGCAGCCGGGAGACTAGCGAGACAGATACGCAGTATTTT.

Points on this clonotype: A read error may be the cause here, since a much bigger clone is one base away. The rearrangement uses TRBV2 and TRBJ1-4, with a weak D call TRBD1 (5 bases). The CDR3 sequence is 15 residues long. Trimming removed 5 bases at V and 2 bases at J, with 12 bases between. CDR1 and CDR2 from the germline V gene are SNHLY and FYNNEI. This CDR3 reads CASSIYKGTNEKLFF. The CDR3 DNA sequence: TGTGCCAGCAGTATTTATAAGGGGACTAATGAAAAACTGTTTTTT.

This chain uses TRBV2 with TRBJ1-1, with TRBD1 as a possible D gene (5 bases). Looked up from germline, CDR1 is SNHLY and CDR2 is FYNNEI. The CDR3 consists of 13 residues. V was cut by 3 bases and J by 7 bases, with 12 bases left in between. This chain's CDR3 is CASSDRGGVEAFF. The CDR3 bases are TGTGCCAGCAGTGACCGGGGGGGGGTTGAAGCTTTCTTT.

J is TRBJ1-5 and V is TRBV12-3 or TRBV12-4; D not certain. The CDR3 totals 14 residues. The V end lost 5 bases, the J end lost 8 bases, and 16 bases lay between the germline ends. In DNA, the CDR3 is TGTGCCAGCAGTCCAAGTACCCTATCAGAGCCCCAGCATTTT. As protein: CASSPSTLSEPQHF.

This clonotype was counted only a few times. The CDR3 DNA sequence: TGTGCCAGTAGTTCCGGGCCAAACAATCAGCCCCAGCATTTT. It encodes CASSSGPNNQPQHF. The V gene is TRBV19, the J gene TRBJ1-5; D remains unclear. Trimming took 5 bases from V and 3 from J, leaving 11 bases between them. This CDR3 spans 14 amino acids. Germline V lookup: CDR1 LNHDA, CDR2 SQIVND (reference sequence).

The rearrangement uses TRBV29-1 and TRBJ2-4; D tentatively reads TRBD1 or TRBD2 (5 bases each). V lost 5 bases to trimming and J lost 0 bases, with 14 bases between them. CDR3 size: 15 residues. CDR1 and CDR2 (germline): SQVTM, ANQGSEA. In DNA form, the CDR3 reads TGCAGCGTTTTAGGTCGGGGACGAGCCAAAAACATTCAGTACTTC. Translating gives CSVLGRGRAKNIQYF.

This clonotype was seen many times. The rearrangement joins TRBV24-1 to TRBJ1-1, with D perhaps matching TRBD1 (5 bases). V dropped 6 bases and J dropped 1 base, with 11 bases sitting between them. Germline V lookup: CDR1 KGHDR, CDR2 SFDVKD. The CDR3 covers 14 residues. For the CDR3, the DNA is TGTGCCACCAGTCCCGGGACGGAGAACACTGAAGCTTTCTTT. Its protein is CATSPGTENTEAFF.

This clonotype was seen more than once but under ten times. The CDR3 here is CASSHLGTGEAFF. The CDR3 nucleotides read TGTGCCAGCAGCCATCTAGGAACAGGTGAAGCTTTCTTT. The chain recombines TRBV3-1 with TRBJ1-1, with D perhaps matching TRBD1 (5 bases). V was shortened by 3 bases and J by 7 bases, with 12 bases between the two germline ends. CDR1 LGHDT and CDR2 YNNKEL come from the germline V gene (reference sequence). The CDR3 spans 13 residues.

Comment on this clonotype: With a much larger clone just one base away, this may be a read error. The CDR3 sequence is CASSSGAANTEAFF. The CDR3 region has the DNA TGTGCCAGCAGCTCTGGGGCCGCGAACACTGAAGCTTTCTTT. This chain links TRBV11-3 with TRBJ1-1; tentatively, D is TRBD1 (5 bases). The CDR3 totals 14 residues. CDR1 and CDR2 from the germline V gene are SGHNT and YENEEA. Deletions cut 4 bases from V and 1 base from J, with 10 bases between.

This clonotype has a handful of counts. The rearrangement uses TRBV27 and TRBJ1-2; tentatively, D is TRBD1 (6 bases). V was trimmed by 6 bases and J by 4 bases, leaving 18 bases between them. The germline gives CDR1 MNHEY, CDR2 SMNVEV (reference sequence). The CDR3 has 15 amino acids. DNA for the CDR3: TGTGCCAGCAGACCCACAGCGGGGGGCGGCTATGGCTACACCTTC. Amino acids: CASRPTAGGGYGYTF.

The chain employs TRBV19 and TRBJ1-1; 7 bases match TRBD1. CDR3 length: 14 residues. J gave up 2 bases and V 3 bases, and 3 bases lay outside the gene matches. Germline V lookup: CDR1 LNHDA, CDR2 SQIVND (reference sequence). The CDR3 protein is CASSMQGENTEAFF. The CDR3 coding sequence is TGTGCCAGTAGTATGCAGGGGGAAAACACTGAAGCTTTCTTT.

This clonotype was seen repeatedly, ten times or more. CDR3 region: CASTRSGQSYEQYF. The DNA for the CDR3 is TGTGCCAGCACCCGTTCGGGACAGAGCTACGAGCAGTACTTC. The chain links TRBV7-9 to TRBJ2-7; 7 bases align to TRBD1. Germline trimming cut 7 bases from V and 3 bases from J; bases unmatched to any gene: 9. This CDR3 has 14 amino acids. Germline CDR1 reads SEHNR; CDR2 reads FQNEAQ (reference sequence).

V and J are TRBV10-3 and TRBJ2-2, with D maybe TRBD2 (6 bases). V lost 2 bases and J lost 4, with 14 bases in between. The CDR3 runs to 16 residues. CDR1 and CDR2 (germline): ENHRY, SYGVKD. CDR3 sequence: CAISEPGESGTGELFF. The CDR3 DNA is TGTGCCATCAGTGAGCCGGGGGAGTCGGGCACCGGGGAGCTGTTTTTT.

The rearrangement joins TRBV29-1 to TRBJ1-5; no definite D call. The CDR3 spans 13 residues. Germline CDR1 and CDR2: SQVTM and ANQGSEA. Trimming shortened V by 7 bases and J by 2 bases, and 12 bases separated the two germline ends. CDR3 in amino acids: CSASGGGNQPQHF. As DNA, the CDR3 is TGCAGCGCCTCTGGCGGAGGCAATCAGCCCCAGCATTTT. Looking up the rest from reference TRBV29-1 and TRBJ1-5 gives the full variable domain: SAVISQKPSRDICQRGTSLTIQCQVDSQVTMMFWYRQQPGQSLTLIATANQGSEATYESGFVIDKFPISRPNLTFSTLTVSNMSPEDSSIYLCSASGGGNQPQHFGDGTRLSIL.

This clonotype was observed at least ten times. The rearrangement uses TRBV7-2 and TRBJ1-1; D perhaps matches TRBD1 (6 bases). This CDR3 has 16 residues. V was cut by 4 bases and J by 2 bases, with 17 bases left in between. From germline, CDR1 is SGHTA and CDR2 FQGNSA. The CDR3: CASSSGIQGFNTEAFF. The DNA for the CDR3 is TGTGCCAGCAGCTCAGGAATACAGGGTTTTAACACTGAAGCTTTCTTT.

This clonotype was counted once. This may be a read error: a much more frequent sequence differs by one nucleotide. CDR3 DNA sequence: TGTGCCAGCAGCTTGCATAGCTCCTACAATGAGCAGCTCTTC. Protein product: CASSLHSSYNEQLF. V is TRBV7-9 and J is TRBJ2-1; no reliable D call. Germline CDR1 SEHNR, CDR2 FQNEAQ (reference sequence). CDR3 length: 14 amino acids.

To note about this clonotype: An end of the junction does not agree with germline; a read error may underlie this. The chain links TRBV5-5 to TRBJ2-5; 8 bases are shared with TRBD2. Germline V gene lookup returns CDR1 SGHKS and CDR2 YYEKEE (reference sequence). This CDR3 is built from 15 residues. The CDR3 sequence: CASSSGTSGGEAQYF. CDR3 DNA: TGTGCCAGCAGCTCCGGGACTAGTGGGGGAGAGGCCCAGTACTTC.

This clonotype was counted at least ten times. The V call is TRBV28, the J call TRBJ2-7, with a tentative D call TRBD2 (6 bases). Germline assignment: CDR1 MDHEN and CDR2 SYDVKM. The CDR3 has 14 amino acids. Trimming left V 6 bases short and J 0 bases short, with 12 bases between. CDR3 coding DNA: TGTGCCAGCAGGCAGGTAGCGGACTCCTACGAGCAGTACTTC. Translated: CASRQVADSYEQYF.

The CDR3 is CATDLRGRNTEAFF. CDR3 nucleotide sequence: TGTGCCACGGATTTGCGCGGTCGGAACACTGAAGCTTTCTTT. The chain recombines TRBV15 with TRBJ1-1; D gene ambiguous. The CDR3 totals 14 residues. Germline V gene data show CDR1 as LNHNV and CDR2 as YYDKDF (reference sequence). Trimming removed 9 bases from V and 1 base from J, with 15 bases in between.

This clonotype showed up many times. The chain uses TRBV18 and TRBJ1-6, with 10 bases fitting TRBD1. From germline, CDR1 is KGHSH and CDR2 LQKENI. The CDR3 consists of 16 residues. V lost 4 bases to trimming and J lost 11 bases; unmatched junction nucleotides: 11. As DNA, the CDR3 is TGTGCCAGCTCACTTTCCTCGGGACAGGGGTTTCCACCCCTCCACTTT. Residues: CASSLSSGQGFPPLHF. The entire variable domain, with the rest obtained from reference TRBV18 and TRBJ1-6, is as follows: NAGVMQNPRHLVRRRGQEARLRCSPMKGHSHVYWYRQLPEEGLKFMVYLQKENIIDESGMPKERFSAEFPKEGPSILRIQQVVRGDSAAYFCASSLSSGQGFPPLHFGNGTRLTVT.

This clonotype was observed many times. The V and J genes are TRBV7-9 and TRBJ2-1, with 7 bases that match TRBD1. This CDR3 spans 15 amino acids. V gave up 5 bases and J gave up 2 bases; unmatched junction bases: 6. CDR1 SEHNR and CDR2 FQNEAQ come from the germline V gene (reference sequence). Written as DNA, the CDR3 is TGTGCCAGCAGCCCTCCCGACAGGGCCTACAATGAGCAGTTCTTC. Encoded protein: CASSPPDRAYNEQFF.

This clonotype has ten or more counts. The chain uses TRBV30 and TRBJ2-1, with D unresolved. From germline, CDR1 is GTSNPN and CDR2 SVGIG (reference sequence). V was clipped by 5 bases and J by 9 bases, with 11 bases between them. CDR3 length equals 11 residues. DNA for the CDR3: TGTGCCTGGGTGATTGGGGTTGAGCAGTTCTTC. Encoded protein: CAWVIGVEQFF.

There are a few counts of this clonotype. The rearrangement uses TRBV30 and TRBJ1-1; TRBD1 agrees at 7 bases. CDR3 length: 12 amino acids. From germline, CDR1 is GTSNPN and CDR2 SVGIG (reference sequence). The junction had 7 bases not matched to a gene; V was cut back by 4 bases and J by 8 bases. Here the CDR3 DNA reads TGTGCCTGGATCCCGACAGGGATCGAAGCTTTCTTT. As protein: CAWIPTGIEAFF.

In its sample, this clonotype was seen many times. The gene calls are TRBV11-1 and TRBJ2-3, with 9 bases that match TRBD2. The germline V gene has CDR1 SGHAT and CDR2 FQDESV (reference sequence). The CDR3 is 16 residues long. Unmatched junction bases numbered 8, after V lost 5 bases and J lost 2 bases. In DNA, the CDR3 is TGTGCCAGCAGCCCGGGACTAGCTTCAAACACAGATACGCAGTATTTT. Amino acid sequence: CASSPGLASNTDTQYF.